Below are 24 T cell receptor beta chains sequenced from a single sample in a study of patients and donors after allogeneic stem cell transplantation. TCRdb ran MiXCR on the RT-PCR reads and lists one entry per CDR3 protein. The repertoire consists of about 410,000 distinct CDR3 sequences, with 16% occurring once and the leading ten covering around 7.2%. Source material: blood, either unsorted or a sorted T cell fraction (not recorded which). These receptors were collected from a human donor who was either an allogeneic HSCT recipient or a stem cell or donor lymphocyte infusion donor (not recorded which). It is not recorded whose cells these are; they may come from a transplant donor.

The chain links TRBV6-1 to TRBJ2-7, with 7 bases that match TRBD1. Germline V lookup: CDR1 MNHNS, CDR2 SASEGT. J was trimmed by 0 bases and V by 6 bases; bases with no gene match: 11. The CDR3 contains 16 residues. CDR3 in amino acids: CASRGGRNRGSYEQYF. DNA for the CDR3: TGTGCCAGCAGAGGGGGTCGTAACAGGGGCTCCTACGAGCAGTACTTC.

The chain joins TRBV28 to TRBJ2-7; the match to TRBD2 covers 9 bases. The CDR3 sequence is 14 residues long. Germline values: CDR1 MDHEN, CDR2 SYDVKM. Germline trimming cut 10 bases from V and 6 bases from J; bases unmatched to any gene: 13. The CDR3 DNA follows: TGTGCCACCAACTCCGGGACTAGCTGGGGCGAGCAGTACTTC. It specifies CATNSGTSWGEQYF.

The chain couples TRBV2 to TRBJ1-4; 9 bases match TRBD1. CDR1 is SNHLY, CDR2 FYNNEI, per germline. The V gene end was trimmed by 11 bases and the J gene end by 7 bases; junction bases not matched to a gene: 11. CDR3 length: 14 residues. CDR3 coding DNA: TGTGCCCGCTCGGGGGGGACAGGGCGTGAAAAACTGTTTTTT. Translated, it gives CARSGGTGREKLFF.

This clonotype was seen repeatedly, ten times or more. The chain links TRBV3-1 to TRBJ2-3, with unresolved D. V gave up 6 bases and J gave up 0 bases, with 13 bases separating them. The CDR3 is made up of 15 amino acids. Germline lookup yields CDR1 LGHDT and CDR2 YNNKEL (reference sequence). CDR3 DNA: TGTGCCAGCAGGCCATTGGGCTACAGCACAGATACGCAGTATTTT. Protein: CASRPLGYSTDTQYF.

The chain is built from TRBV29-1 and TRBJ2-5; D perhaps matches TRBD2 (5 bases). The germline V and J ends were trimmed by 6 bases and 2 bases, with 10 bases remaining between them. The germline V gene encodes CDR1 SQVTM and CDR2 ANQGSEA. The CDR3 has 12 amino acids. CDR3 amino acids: CSVGLSQETQYF. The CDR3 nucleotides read TGCAGCGTAGGACTGTCACAAGAGACCCAGTACTTC.

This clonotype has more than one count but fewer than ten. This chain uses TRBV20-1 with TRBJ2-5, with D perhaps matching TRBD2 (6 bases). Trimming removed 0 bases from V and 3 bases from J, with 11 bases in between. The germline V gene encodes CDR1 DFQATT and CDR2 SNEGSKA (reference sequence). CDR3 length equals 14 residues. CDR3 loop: CSARDEGLKETQYF. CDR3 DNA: TGCAGTGCTAGAGATGAGGGACTGAAAGAGACCCAGTACTTC.

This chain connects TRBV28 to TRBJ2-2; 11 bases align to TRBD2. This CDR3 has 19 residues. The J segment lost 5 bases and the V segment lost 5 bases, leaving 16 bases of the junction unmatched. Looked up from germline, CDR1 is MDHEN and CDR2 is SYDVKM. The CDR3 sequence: CASSTPGLAGRGFTGELFF. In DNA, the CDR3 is TGTGCCAGCAGTACCCCAGGACTAGCGGGCAGGGGGTTTACCGGGGAGCTGTTTTTT. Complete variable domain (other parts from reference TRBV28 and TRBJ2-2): DVKVTQSSRYLVKRTGEKVFLECVQDMDHENMFWYRQDPGLGLRLIYFSYDVKMKEKGDIPEGYSVSREKKERFSLILESASTNQTSMYLCASSTPGLAGRGFTGELFFGEGSRLTVL.

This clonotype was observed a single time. The CDR3 coding sequence is TGTGCCAGCAGCGTGGGCCCTGGGGAAACTGAAGCTTTCTTT. Translated: CASSVGPGETEAFF. V gene TRBV9 combines with J gene TRBJ1-1; D unclear. Germline V gene sequence: CDR1 SGDLS, CDR2 YYNGEE. Trimming pared 2 bases from V and 5 bases from J, leaving 13 bases between. The length of the CDR3 is 14 residues.

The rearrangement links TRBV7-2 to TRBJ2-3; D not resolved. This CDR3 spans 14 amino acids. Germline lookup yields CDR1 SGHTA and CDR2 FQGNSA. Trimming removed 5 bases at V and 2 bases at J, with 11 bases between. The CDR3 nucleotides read TGTGCCAGCAGCGGCTATAGAAACACAGATACGCAGTATTTT. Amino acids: CASSGYRNTDTQYF. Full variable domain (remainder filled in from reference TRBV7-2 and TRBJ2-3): GAGVSQSPSNKVTEKGKDVELRCDPISGHTALYWYRQSLGQGLEFLIYFQGNSAPDKSGLPSDRFSAERTGGSVSTLTIQRTQQEDSAVYLCASSGYRNTDTQYFGPGTRLTVL.

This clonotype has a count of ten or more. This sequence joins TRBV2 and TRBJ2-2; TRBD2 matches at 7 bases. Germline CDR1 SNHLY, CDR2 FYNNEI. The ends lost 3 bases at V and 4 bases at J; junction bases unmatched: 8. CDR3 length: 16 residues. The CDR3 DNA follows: TGTGCCAGCAGTGATGGGCGGGGGAGGGCCACCGGGGAGCTGTTTTTT. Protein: CASSDGRGRATGELFF. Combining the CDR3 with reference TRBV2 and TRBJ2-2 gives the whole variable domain EPEVTQTPSHQVTQMGQEVILRCVPISNHLYFYWYRQILGQKVEFLVSFYNNEISEKSEIFDDQFSVERPDGSNFTLKIRSTKLEDSAMYFCASSDGRGRATGELFFGEGSRLTVL.

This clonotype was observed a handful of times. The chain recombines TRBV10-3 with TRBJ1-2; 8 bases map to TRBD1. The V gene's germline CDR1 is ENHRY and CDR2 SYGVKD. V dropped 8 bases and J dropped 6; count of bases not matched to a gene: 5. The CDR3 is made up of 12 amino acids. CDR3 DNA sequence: TGTGCCATCCGGTCAGGGGGCCATGGCTACACCTTC. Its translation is CAIRSGGHGYTF.

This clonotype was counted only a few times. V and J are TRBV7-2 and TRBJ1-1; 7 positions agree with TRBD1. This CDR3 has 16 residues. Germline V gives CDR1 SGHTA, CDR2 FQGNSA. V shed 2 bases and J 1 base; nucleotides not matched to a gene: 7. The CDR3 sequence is CASSLRTGQKNTEAFF. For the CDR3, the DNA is TGTGCCAGCAGCTTACGGACGGGACAGAAGAACACTGAAGCTTTCTTT. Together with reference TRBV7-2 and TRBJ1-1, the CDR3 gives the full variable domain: GAGVSQSPSNKVTEKGKDVELRCDPISGHTALYWYRQSLGQGLEFLIYFQGNSAPDKSGLPSDRFSAERTGGSVSTLTIQRTQQEDSAVYLCASSLRTGQKNTEAFFGQGTRLTVV.

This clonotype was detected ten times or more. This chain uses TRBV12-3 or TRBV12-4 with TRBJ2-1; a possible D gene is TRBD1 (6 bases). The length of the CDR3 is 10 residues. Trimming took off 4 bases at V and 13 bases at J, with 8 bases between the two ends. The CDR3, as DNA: TGTGCCAGCAGTTCGGGACATCAGTTCTTC. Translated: CASSSGHQFF.

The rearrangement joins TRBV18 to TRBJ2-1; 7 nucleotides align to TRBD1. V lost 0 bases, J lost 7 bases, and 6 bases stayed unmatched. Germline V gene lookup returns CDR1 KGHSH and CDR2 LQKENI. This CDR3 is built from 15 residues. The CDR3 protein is CASSPPGRDSNEQFF. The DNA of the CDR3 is TGTGCCAGCTCACCACCGGGCAGGGACAGTAATGAGCAGTTCTTC. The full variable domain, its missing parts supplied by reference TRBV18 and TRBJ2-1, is NAGVMQNPRHLVRRRGQEARLRCSPMKGHSHVYWYRQLPEEGLKFMVYLQKENIIDESGMPKERFSAEFPKEGPSILRIQQVVRGDSAAYFCASSPPGRDSNEQFFGPGTRLTVL.

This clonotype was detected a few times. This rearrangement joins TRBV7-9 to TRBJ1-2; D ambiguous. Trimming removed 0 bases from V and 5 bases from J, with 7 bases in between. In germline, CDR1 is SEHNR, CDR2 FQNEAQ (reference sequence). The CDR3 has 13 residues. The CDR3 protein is CASSLARFYGYTF. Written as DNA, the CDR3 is TGTGCCAGCAGCTTAGCCAGGTTTTATGGCTACACCTTC. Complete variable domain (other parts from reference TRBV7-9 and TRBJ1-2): DTGVSQNPRHKITKRGQNVTFRCDPISEHNRLYWYRQTLGQGPEFLTYFQNEAQLEKSRLLSDRFSAERPKGSFSTLEIQRTEQGDSAMYLCASSLARFYGYTFGSGTRLTVV.

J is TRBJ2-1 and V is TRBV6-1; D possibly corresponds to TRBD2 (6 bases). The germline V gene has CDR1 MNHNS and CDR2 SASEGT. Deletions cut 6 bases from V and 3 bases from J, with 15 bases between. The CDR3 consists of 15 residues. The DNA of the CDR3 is TGTGCCAGCAGAACGGGACTGGCAAACTACAATGAGCAGTTCTTC. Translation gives CASRTGLANYNEQFF.

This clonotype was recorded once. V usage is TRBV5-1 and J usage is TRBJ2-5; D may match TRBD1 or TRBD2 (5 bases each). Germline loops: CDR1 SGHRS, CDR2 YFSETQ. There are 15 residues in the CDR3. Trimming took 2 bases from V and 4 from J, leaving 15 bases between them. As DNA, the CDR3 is TGCGCCAGCAGCTTCGGGGCAGGGATCGGAGAGACCCAGTACTTC. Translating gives CASSFGAGIGETQYF.

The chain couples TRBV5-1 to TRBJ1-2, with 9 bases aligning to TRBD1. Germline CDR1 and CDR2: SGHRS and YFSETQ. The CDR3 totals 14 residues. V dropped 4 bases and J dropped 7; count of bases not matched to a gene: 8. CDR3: CASSVLGTGSGYTF. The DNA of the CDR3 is TGCGCCAGCAGCGTTTTGGGGACAGGGAGTGGCTACACCTTC.

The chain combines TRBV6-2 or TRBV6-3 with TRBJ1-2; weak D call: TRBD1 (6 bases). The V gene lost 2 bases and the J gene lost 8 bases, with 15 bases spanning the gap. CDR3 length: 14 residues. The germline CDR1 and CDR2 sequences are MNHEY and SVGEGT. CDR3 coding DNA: TGTGCCAGCAGTTACCCCGACAGGTCCGGCGGCTACACCTTC. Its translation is CASSYPDRSGGYTF.

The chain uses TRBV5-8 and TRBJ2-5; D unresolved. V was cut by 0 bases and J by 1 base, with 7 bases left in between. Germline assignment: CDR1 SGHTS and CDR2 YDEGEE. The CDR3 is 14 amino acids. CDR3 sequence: CASSLVGAQETQYF. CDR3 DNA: TGTGCCAGCAGCTTGGTAGGAGCCCAAGAGACCCAGTACTTC.

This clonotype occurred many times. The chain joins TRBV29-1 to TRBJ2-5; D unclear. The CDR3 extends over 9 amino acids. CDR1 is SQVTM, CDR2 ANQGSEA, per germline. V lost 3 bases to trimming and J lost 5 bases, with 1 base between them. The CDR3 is CSVDETQYF. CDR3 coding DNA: TGCAGCGTTGATGAGACCCAGTACTTC.

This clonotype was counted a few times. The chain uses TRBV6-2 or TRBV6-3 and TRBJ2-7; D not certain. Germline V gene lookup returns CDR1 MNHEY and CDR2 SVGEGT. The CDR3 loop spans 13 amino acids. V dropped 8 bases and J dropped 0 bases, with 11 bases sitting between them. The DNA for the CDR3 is TGTGCCAGCTCAACACCTTTCTCCTACGAGCAGTACTTC. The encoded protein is CASSTPFSYEQYF.

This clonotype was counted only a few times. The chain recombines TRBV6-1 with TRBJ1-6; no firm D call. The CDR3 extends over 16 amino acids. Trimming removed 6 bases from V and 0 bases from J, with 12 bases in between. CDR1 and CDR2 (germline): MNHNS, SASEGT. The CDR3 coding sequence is TGTGCCAGCAGGACCTTCTGGGGCTCCTATAATTCACCCCTCCACTTT. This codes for CASRTFWGSYNSPLHF.

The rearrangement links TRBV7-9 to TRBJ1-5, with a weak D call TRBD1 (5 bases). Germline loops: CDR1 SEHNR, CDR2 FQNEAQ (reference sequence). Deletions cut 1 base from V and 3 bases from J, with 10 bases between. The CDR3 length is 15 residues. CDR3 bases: TGTGCCAGCAGCTTAGGAGGGGTCCCCAATCAGCCCCAGCATTTT. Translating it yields CASSLGGVPNQPQHF.